The 5 T cell receptor beta chains below all came from one sample that was sequenced in a study of blood T cell repertoires in COVID-19. Clones were read by immunoSEQ multiplex PCR, and TCRdb kept only the in-frame ones, dropping some. The table has roughly 200,000 clones, about 86% seen once. Sequenced sample: PBMCs or T cells enriched from blood (not recorded which). The source of these receptors is a woman aged 40 to 50 with acute COVID-19.

The gene calls are TRBV19 and TRBJ2-3; the match to TRBD2 covers 15 bases. V lost 5 bases and J lost 5; bases outside the gene matches: 2. CDR1 is LNHDA, CDR2 SQIVND, per germline (reference sequence). This CDR3 contains 15 residues. CDR3 bases: TGTGCCAGTAGTCCGGGACTAGCGGGAGGAGATACGCAGTATTTT. Translation gives CASSPGLAGGDTQYF. Variable domain in full (rest from reference TRBV19 and TRBJ2-3): DGGITQSPKYLFRKEGQNVTLSCEQNLNHDAMYWYRQDPGQGLRLIYYSQIVNDFQKGDIAEGYSVSREKKESFPLTVTSAQKNPTAFYLCASSPGLAGGDTQYFGPGTRLTVL.

The V gene is TRBV19, the J gene TRBJ1-4, with D unresolved. This CDR3 has 15 amino acids. Germline V gene lookup returns CDR1 LNHDA and CDR2 SQIVND (reference sequence). V was pared by 5 bases and J by 3 bases, with 13 bases between. CDR3 in amino acids: CASSPSSRSNEKLFF. The CDR3 DNA is TGTGCCAGTAGTCCCTCCTCGAGGTCTAATGAAAAACTGTTTTTT.

The chain combines TRBV7-7 with TRBJ2-7; D is perhaps TRBD1 (6 bases). CDR1 and CDR2 from the germline V gene are SSHAT and FNYEAQ (reference sequence). The CDR3 consists of 16 residues. Trimming took off 2 bases at V and 4 bases at J, with 18 bases between the two ends. CDR3 bases: TGTGCCAGCAGCTTAAATCCCGTCTGGCAGGGGTACGAGCAGTACTTC. Amino acid sequence: CASSLNPVWQGYEQYF.

The genes are TRBV27 and TRBJ1-1, with 10 bases matching TRBD1. Germline V lookup: CDR1 MNHEY, CDR2 SMNVEV (reference sequence). Germline trimming cut 1 base from V and 5 bases from J; bases unmatched to any gene: 4. This CDR3 spans 15 amino acids. CDR3 sequence: CASSLLRDRGTEAFF. The CDR3 region has the DNA TGTGCCAGCAGTTTATTGCGGGACAGGGGAACTGAAGCTTTCTTT.

The chain recombines TRBV11-2 with TRBJ1-6, with 7 bases aligning to TRBD1. Germline V gene sequence: CDR1 SGHAT, CDR2 FQNNGV. CDR3 length equals 14 residues. J gave up 7 bases and V 5 bases, and 5 bases lay outside the gene matches. The CDR3 DNA reads TGTGCCAGCAGCCTGACAGGGATGAATTCACCCCTCCACTTT. Encoded protein: CASSLTGMNSPLHF.